The 13 T cell receptor beta chains below come from one sample, sequenced in a study of T cells in Graves' hyperthyroidism and ophthalmopathy (dated by TCRdb to the late 2010s). Library method: multiplex PCR. The sequencer was an Illumina HiSeq 2000. Amplification of TCR beta CDR3 regions was carried out from RNA transcripts. The TCR CDR3 was subjected to a first round of RT-PCR using the HTBI primer set and the Qiagen OneStep RT-PCR kit. TCRdb redid the processing of the public reads, applying fastp at Q25 and MiXCR, and retained in-frame beta chains. CDR3 protein sequences are deduplicated, and each keeps its most common genes and DNA. For this sample there are about 360,000 distinct CDR3 sequences; approximately 13% appear just once. The ten largest clones represent around 9.2% of the sample. Sequenced input: blood. The receptors shown here come from a woman in her late teens or twenties with Graves' hyperthyroidism.

At least ten counts were recorded for this clonotype. The chain has TRBV7-2 and TRBJ2-1, with D perhaps TRBD1 (6 bases). The CDR3 covers 15 residues. With 6 bases removed from V and 4 bases from J, the gap between germline ends came to 16 bases. The germline CDR1 and CDR2 sequences are SGHTA and FQGNSA. The CDR3 is CASRLYDTGYNEQFF. For the CDR3, the DNA is TGTGCCAGCAGGCTCTACGATACAGGGTACAATGAGCAGTTCTTC.

The chain recombines TRBV29-1 with TRBJ2-1; D is perhaps TRBD2 (6 bases). Trimming pared 4 bases from V and 15 bases from J, leaving 16 bases between. This CDR3 spans 11 amino acids. The V gene's germline CDR1 is SQVTM and CDR2 ANQGSEA. The CDR3 here is CSVVGAAGGFF. Written as DNA, the CDR3 is TGCAGCGTTGTGGGAGCGGCCGGGGGGTTCTTC.

V and J are TRBV7-3 and TRBJ2-3; TRBD2 agrees at 13 bases. The V gene's germline CDR1 is SGHTA and CDR2 FQGTGA. The CDR3 length is 16 residues. Trimming removed 5 bases from V and 1 base from J; junction bases left unmatched: 3. The CDR3 reads CASSPTSGGGTDTQYF. The CDR3 DNA reads as TGTGCCAGCAGCCCTACTAGCGGGGGGGGCACAGATACGCAGTATTTT.

This clonotype was observed many times. The chain couples TRBV12-3 or TRBV12-4 to TRBJ2-1; 13 nucleotides align to TRBD2. The trim removed 8 bases at V and 0 bases at J, leaving 7 bases unmatched. This CDR3 has 17 amino acids. This chain's CDR3 is CASGVRTSGSSYNEQFF. CDR3 sequence (DNA): TGTGCCAGCGGGGTAAGGACTAGCGGGAGCTCCTACAATGAGCAGTTCTTC.

This clonotype was seen more than once but under ten times. The rearrangement joins TRBV24-1 to TRBJ1-4, with TRBD1 identical over 10 bases. Trimming at V came to 3 bases and at J to 8 bases, leaving 8 bases not matched to a gene. The length of the CDR3 is 16 residues. Germline V gene data show CDR1 as KGHDR and CDR2 as SFDVKD. CDR3 DNA: TGTGCCACCAGTGATCCAAACGACAGGGGGCGAGAAAAACTGTTTTTT. Translated: CATSDPNDRGREKLFF.

This clonotype has at least ten counts. The chain links TRBV10-3 to TRBJ2-7, with 8 bases aligning to TRBD1. With 3 bases clipped from V and 4 bases from J, the junction kept 8 bases outside the gene matches. The germline CDR1 and CDR2 sequences are ENHRY and SYGVKD. The length of the CDR3 is 15 residues. CDR3 sequence (DNA): TGTGCCATCAGTGACTCTCAGGGGGCTAGGTACGAGCAGTACTTC. It codes for CAISDSQGARYEQYF.

The chain combines TRBV5-1 with TRBJ1-2, with D unresolved. V was trimmed by 3 bases and J by 8 bases, leaving 11 bases between them. Germline V gene lookup returns CDR1 SGHRS and CDR2 YFSETQ. The CDR3 loop spans 12 amino acids. The CDR3 reads CASSSPSWGYTF. CDR3 DNA sequence: TGCGCCAGCAGCTCGCCCTCGTGGGGCTACACCTTC.

In the case of this clonotype: A much larger clone differs from this one at a single base, so this may be a read error. The chain couples TRBV4-2 to TRBJ2-7; perhaps D is TRBD1 or TRBD2 (5 bases each). This CDR3 contains 15 residues. Germline CDR1 reads LGHNA; CDR2 reads YNFKEQ. V lost 1 base and J lost 5, with 15 bases in between. CDR3 region: CASSQVEGRGNEQYF. In nucleotides, the CDR3 is TGTGCCAGCAGCCAAGTAGAGGGACGGGGAAACGAGCAGTACTTC.

This clonotype was counted at least ten times. CDR3 amino acids: CASSGTVFSEAFF. CDR3 nucleotides: TGTGCCAGCAGCGGGACAGTATTCTCTGAAGCTTTCTTT. V is TRBV6-1 and J is TRBJ1-1; 7 bases line up with TRBD1. CDR1 is MNHNS, CDR2 SASEGT, per germline. The CDR3 has 13 amino acids. V trimming: 6 bases; J trimming: 6 bases; junction bases outside the gene matches: 7.

This clonotype has a handful of counts. The CDR3, as DNA: TGTGCCAGCAGCGTAGGGGCCCAAAACTCCTACGAGCAGTACTTC. The encoded protein is CASSVGAQNSYEQYF. The V and J genes are TRBV9 and TRBJ2-7; D ambiguous. This CDR3 is built from 15 residues. Per the germline V gene, CDR1 is SGDLS and CDR2 is YYNGEE. The V gene lost 0 bases and the J gene lost 0 bases, with 10 bases spanning the gap.

This clonotype has at least ten counts. The rearrangement joins TRBV6-2 or TRBV6-3 to TRBJ1-5; no clear D gene. This CDR3 spans 11 amino acids. V was clipped by 11 bases and J by 6 bases, with 11 bases between them. Germline V CDR1 and CDR2: MNHEY, SVGEGT. CDR3 DNA sequence: TGTGCCCACTCTGGGTCTCAGCCCCAGCATTTT. Amino acids: CAHSGSQPQHF.

V is TRBV13 and J is TRBJ1-1; D gene uncertain. The CDR3 has 14 residues. The germline gives CDR1 PRHDT, CDR2 FYEKMQ (reference sequence). Trimming removed 5 bases at V and 1 base at J, with 11 bases between. CDR3 in DNA: TGTGCCAGCAGCCCCCCCCGGGCGAACACTGAAGCTTTCTTT. This sequence encodes CASSPPRANTEAFF. Full variable domain (rest looked up from reference TRBV13 and TRBJ1-1): AAGVIQSPRHLIKEKRETATLKCYPIPRHDTVYWYQQGPGQDPQFLISFYEKMQSDKGSIPDRFSAQQFSDYHSELNMSSLELGDSALYFCASSPPRANTEAFFGQGTRLTVV.

At least ten counts were recorded for this clonotype. This sequence joins TRBV15 and TRBJ2-5; D tentatively fits TRBD1 or TRBD2 (6 bases each). This CDR3 comprises 14 residues. Trimming cost V 8 bases and J 2 bases, with 15 bases left between them. Germline CDR1 is LNHNV and CDR2 is YYDKDF (reference sequence). The CDR3 DNA reads as TGTGCCACCGGGGGGCGGATCCGACAAGAGACCCAGTACTTC. Translating gives CATGGRIRQETQYF. The full variable domain, in which reference TRBV15 and TRBJ2-5 provide the parts outside the CDR3, is DAMVIQNPRYQVTQFGKPVTLSCSQTLNHNVMYWYQQKSSQAPKLLFHYYDKDFNNEADTPDNFQSRRPNTSFCFLDIRSPGLGDTAMYLCATGGRIRQETQYFGPGTRLLVL.